This T cell receptor (beta chain) was identified in a study of blood T cell repertoires in COVID-19. Seattle patient enrollment occurred during active infection, with longitudinal follow-up thereafter. The CDR3 covers 14 residues. Germline loops: CDR1 LNHDA, CDR2 SQIVND (reference sequence). The trim removed 5 bases at V and 4 bases at J, leaving 6 bases unmatched. This clone was detected a few times. Sequencing used immunoSEQ multiplex PCR; TCRdb keeps in-frame clones, though not all of them. The data contain fewer than 300,000 clones, around 89% of them singletons. The clonotype was recovered from a woman between 45 and 60 years old with COVID-19, enrolled during active disease. Material for sequencing was peripheral blood. The chain joins TRBV19 to TRBJ1-2; 8 bases fit TRBD1. The CDR3 sequence: CASSPGQGSYGYTF. The CDR3 region has the DNA TGTGCCAGTAGTCCAGGACAGGGTAGCTATGGCTACACCTTC.